A selection of T cell receptor beta chains follows, all from one sample in a study of radiotherapy plus CTLA-4 blockade in lung cancer. Sequencing was performed with immunoSEQ multiplex PCR; in TCRdb, only in-frame clones are kept and a portion is missing. This table has around 59,000 clones, 72% appearing once. Sequenced here: peripheral blood, sampled from a patient treated with radiotherapy plus ipilimumab. These receptor sequences come from a human donor with non-small cell lung cancer whose response to radiotherapy plus ipilimumab could not be evaluated. CDR3s include the opening cysteine and the closing phenylalanine or tryptophan. The D gene is left open where the match is weak. Clone sizes are given selectively: once, few, many, or a class where the clone is expanded.

length	D	V	size	J	CDR3	DNA
15	TRBD1	TRBV7-9	-	TRBJ2-3	CASSRGTGRTDTQYF	TGTGCCAGCAGCCGTGGGACAGGGCGCACAGATACGCAGTATTTT
13	TRBD1	TRBV7-3	-	TRBJ1-1	CASSSQGDTEAFF	TGTGCCAGCAGCTCACAGGGGGACACTGAAGCTTTCTTT
13	-	TRBV6-5	-	TRBJ1-2	CASSYGGTRGYTF	TGTGCCAGCAGTTACGGAGGGACTCGTGGCTACACCTTC
13	-	TRBV4-3	few	TRBJ2-3	CASSQVVADTQYF	TGCGCCAGCAGCCAAGTAGTCGCAGATACGCAGTATTTT
16	TRBD1	TRBV5-6	few	TRBJ1-1	CASSLERGHVNTEAFF	TGTGCCAGCAGCTTGGAGAGGGGGCACGTGAACACTGAAGCTTTCTTT
15	-	TRBV7-2	once	TRBJ2-3	CASSTFPRGKDTQYF	TGTGCCAGCAGCACCTTTCCCCGGGGAAAAGATACGCAGTATTTT
16	TRBD2	TRBV2	once	TRBJ2-5	CASKGAAGGPGETQYF	TGTGCCAGCAAGGGGGCCGCGGGGGGGCCAGGGGAGACCCAGTACTTC
14	-	TRBV27	-	TRBJ1-3	CASSLQGPGNTIYF	TGTGCCAGCAGTTTACAGGGTCCTGGAAACACCATATATTTT
17	-	TRBV7-9	once	TRBJ2-7	CASSSGGWAGRTYEQYF	TGTGCCAGCAGCTCAGGAGGGTGGGCAGGCCGTACCTACGAGCAGTACTTC
13	-	TRBV27	-	TRBJ1-2	CASSMTGAAGYTF	TGTGCCAGCAGTATGACAGGCGCAGCTGGCTACACCTTC
12	-	TRBV6-5	-	TRBJ1-2	CASSYSGGGYTF	TGTGCCAGCAGTTACTCTGGGGGGGGCTACACCTTC
13	TRBD1	TRBV7-3	-	TRBJ2-7	CASSSDRVNEQYF	TGTGCCAGCAGCTCGGACAGGGTTAACGAGCAGTACTTC
16	-	TRBV25-1	-	TRBJ2-2	CASSEWVAENTGELFF	TGTGCCAGCAGTGAATGGGTAGCGGAGAACACCGGGGAGCTGTTTTTT
14	TRBD1	TRBV19	-	TRBJ2-4	CASSPPGGSDIQYF	TGTGCCAGTAGCCCCCCAGGGGGTTCGGACATTCAGTACTTC
12	-	TRBV9	-	TRBJ2-7	CASSGQETEQYF	TGTGCCAGCAGCGGACAGGAGACGGAGCAGTACTTC
17	TRBD2	TRBV11-2	few	TRBJ2-3	CASSLGTSGSVSDTQYF	TGTGCCAGCAGCTTAGGGACTAGCGGGAGCGTCTCAGATACGCAGTATTTT
15	TRBD1	TRBV6-5	-	TRBJ2-7	CASSSTGTGYYEQYF	TGTGCCAGCAGTTCCACCGGGACAGGTTACTACGAGCAGTACTTC
13	TRBD2	TRBV5-1	few	TRBJ2-1	CASSLARTSGVFF	TGCGCCAGCAGCTTGGCTAGGACTAGCGGGGTATTCTTC
16	TRBD2	TRBV7-9	-	TRBJ2-1	CASSLVLAISYNEQFF	TGTGCCAGCAGCTTAGTACTAGCGATCTCCTACAATGAGCAGTTCTTC
15	-	TRBV5-1	-	TRBJ1-1	CASSPGGRMNTEAFF	TGCGCCAGCAGCCCTGGGGGCAGGATGAACACTGAAGCTTTCTTT
17	TRBD1	TRBV2	few	TRBJ1-1	CASSEWSVGQGSTEAFF	TGTGCCAGCAGTGAATGGTCTGTAGGACAGGGGTCCACTGAAGCTTTCTTT
14	-	TRBV30	-	TRBJ1-3	CAWSVGGAGNTIYF	TGTGCCTGGAGTGTAGGGGGGGCTGGAAACACCATATATTTT